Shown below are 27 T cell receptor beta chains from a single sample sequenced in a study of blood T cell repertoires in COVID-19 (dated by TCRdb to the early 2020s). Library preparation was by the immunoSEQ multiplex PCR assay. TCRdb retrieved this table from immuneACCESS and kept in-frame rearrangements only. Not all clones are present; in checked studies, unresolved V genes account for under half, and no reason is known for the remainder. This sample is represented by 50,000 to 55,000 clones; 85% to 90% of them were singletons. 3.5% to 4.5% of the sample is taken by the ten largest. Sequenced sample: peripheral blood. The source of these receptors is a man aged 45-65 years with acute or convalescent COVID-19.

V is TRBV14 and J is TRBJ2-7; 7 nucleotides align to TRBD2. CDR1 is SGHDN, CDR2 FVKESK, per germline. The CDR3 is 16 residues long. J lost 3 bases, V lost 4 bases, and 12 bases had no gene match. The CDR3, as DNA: TGTGCCAGCAGCCGATACACGGCGGGGGACTACTACGAGCAGTACTTC. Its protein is CASSRYTAGDYYEQYF.

The CDR3 coding sequence is TGTGCCAGCAGCTTAGGGGTGAGGCAGCCCCAGCATTTT. It yields the protein CASSLGVRQPQHF. V usage is TRBV7-9 and J usage is TRBJ1-5; D not resolved. Trimming took 1 base from V and 7 from J, leaving 8 bases between them. CDR1 SEHNR and CDR2 FQNEAQ come from the germline V gene (reference sequence). This CDR3 has 13 amino acids.

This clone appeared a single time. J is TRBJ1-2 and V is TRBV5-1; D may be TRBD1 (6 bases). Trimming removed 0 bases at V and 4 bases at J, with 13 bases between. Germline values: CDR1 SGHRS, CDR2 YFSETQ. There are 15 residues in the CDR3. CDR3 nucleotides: TGCGCCAGCAGCTTGGACCTACAGGGCTCCTATGGCTACACCTTC. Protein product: CASSLDLQGSYGYTF.

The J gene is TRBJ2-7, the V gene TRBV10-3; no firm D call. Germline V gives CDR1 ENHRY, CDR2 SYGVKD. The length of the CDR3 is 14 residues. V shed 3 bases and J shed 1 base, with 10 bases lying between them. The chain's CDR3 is CAISDPTRSYEQYF. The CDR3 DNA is TGTGCCATCAGTGACCCGACAAGGTCCTACGAGCAGTACTTC.

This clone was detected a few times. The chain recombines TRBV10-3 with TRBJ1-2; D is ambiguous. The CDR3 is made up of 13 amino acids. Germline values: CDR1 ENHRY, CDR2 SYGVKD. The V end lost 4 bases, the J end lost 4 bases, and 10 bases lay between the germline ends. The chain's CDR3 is CAISGGTLYGYTF. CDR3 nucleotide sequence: TGTGCCATCAGTGGAGGCACGCTCTATGGCTACACCTTC.

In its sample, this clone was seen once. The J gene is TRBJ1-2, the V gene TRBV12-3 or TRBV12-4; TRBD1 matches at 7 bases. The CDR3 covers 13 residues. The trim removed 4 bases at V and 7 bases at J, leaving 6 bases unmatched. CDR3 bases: TGTGCCAGCAGTTGGGACAGCACCGGTGGCTACACCTTC. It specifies CASSWDSTGGYTF.

The CDR3 sequence is CASITKPGQGFPSTDTQYF. In DNA, the CDR3 is TGTGCCAGCATAACCAAACCGGGACAGGGGTTCCCTAGCACAGATACGCAGTATTTT. This chain uses TRBV27 with TRBJ2-3, with 10 bases fitting TRBD1. CDR3 length equals 19 residues. Germline CDR1 reads MNHEY; CDR2 reads SMNVEV (reference sequence). The trim removed 7 bases at V and 0 bases at J, leaving 16 bases unmatched.

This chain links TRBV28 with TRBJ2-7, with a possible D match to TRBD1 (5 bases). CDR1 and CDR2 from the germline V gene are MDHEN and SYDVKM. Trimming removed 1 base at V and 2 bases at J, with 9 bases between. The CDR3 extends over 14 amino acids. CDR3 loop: CASSLLTETYEQYF. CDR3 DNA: TGTGCCAGCAGTTTATTGACAGAAACCTACGAGCAGTACTTC.

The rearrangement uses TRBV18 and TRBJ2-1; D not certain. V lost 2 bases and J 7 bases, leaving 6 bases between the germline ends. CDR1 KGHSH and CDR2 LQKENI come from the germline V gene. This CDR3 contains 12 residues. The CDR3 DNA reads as TGTGCCAGCTCACCAACAGTTAATGAGCAGTTCTTC. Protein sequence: CASSPTVNEQFF.

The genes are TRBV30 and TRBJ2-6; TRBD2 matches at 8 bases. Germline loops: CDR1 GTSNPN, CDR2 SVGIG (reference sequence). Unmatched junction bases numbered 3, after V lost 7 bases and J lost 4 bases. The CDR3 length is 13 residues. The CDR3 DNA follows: TGTGCCTCCGGGGGGGCCGGGGCCAACGTCCTGACTTTC. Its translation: CASGGAGANVLTF.

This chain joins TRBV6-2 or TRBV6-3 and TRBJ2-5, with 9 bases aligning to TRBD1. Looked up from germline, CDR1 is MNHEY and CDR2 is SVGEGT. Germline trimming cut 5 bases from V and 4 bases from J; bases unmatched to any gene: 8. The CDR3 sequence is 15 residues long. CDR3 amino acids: CASSLRDRVGETQYF. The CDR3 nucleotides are TGTGCCAGCAGTCTCCGGGACAGGGTAGGAGAGACCCAGTACTTC.

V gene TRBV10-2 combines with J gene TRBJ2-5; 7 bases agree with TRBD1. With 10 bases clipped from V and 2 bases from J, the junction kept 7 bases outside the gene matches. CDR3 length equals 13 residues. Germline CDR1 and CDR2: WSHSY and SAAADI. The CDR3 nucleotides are TGCGCCACCCAGACAGGGCGGCAAGAGACCCAGTACTTC. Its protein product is CATQTGRQETQYF.

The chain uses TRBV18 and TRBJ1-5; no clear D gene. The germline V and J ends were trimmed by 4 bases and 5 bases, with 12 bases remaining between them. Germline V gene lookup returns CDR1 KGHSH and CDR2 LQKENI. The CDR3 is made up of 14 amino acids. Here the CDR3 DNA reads TGTGCCAGCTCACTAGACGGGAACTATCAGCCCCAGCATTTT. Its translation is CASSLDGNYQPQHF.

The CDR3 sequence: CASSLTDGAGGGNTQYF. The CDR3, as DNA: TGTGCCAGCAGCTTAACGGACGGAGCGGGAGGGGGGAATACGCAGTATTTT. The chain couples TRBV7-3 to TRBJ2-3; 10 bases align to TRBD2. J lost 7 bases, V lost 0 bases, and 10 bases had no gene match. The V gene's germline CDR1 is SGHTA and CDR2 FQGTGA. The CDR3 runs to 17 residues.

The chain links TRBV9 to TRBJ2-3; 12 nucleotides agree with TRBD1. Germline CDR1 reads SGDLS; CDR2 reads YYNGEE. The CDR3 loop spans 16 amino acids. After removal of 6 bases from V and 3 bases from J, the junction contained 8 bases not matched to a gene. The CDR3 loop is CASTGTGGHGTDTQYF. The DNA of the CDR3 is TGTGCCAGCACCGGGACAGGGGGCCACGGGACAGATACGCAGTATTTT.

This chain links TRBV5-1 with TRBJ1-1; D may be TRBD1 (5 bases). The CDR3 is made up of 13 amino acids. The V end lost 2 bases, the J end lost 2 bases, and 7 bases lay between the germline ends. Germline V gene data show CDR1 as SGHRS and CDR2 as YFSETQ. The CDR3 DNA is TGCGCCAGCAGCTTTACAGGTAACACTGAAGCTTTCTTT. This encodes CASSFTGNTEAFF.

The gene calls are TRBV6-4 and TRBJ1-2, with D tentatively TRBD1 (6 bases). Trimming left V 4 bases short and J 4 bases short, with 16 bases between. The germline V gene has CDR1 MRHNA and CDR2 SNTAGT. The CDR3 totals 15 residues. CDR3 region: CASSVQQGPLYGYTF. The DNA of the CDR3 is TGTGCCAGCAGTGTCCAACAGGGACCACTCTATGGCTACACCTTC.

The CDR3 region is CASSFLGFLSGRGIEQFF. Here the CDR3 DNA reads TGTGCCAGCAGTTTTCTTGGATTCCTCAGCGGGCGGGGGATTGAGCAGTTCTTC. The chain is built from TRBV27 and TRBJ2-1, with 7 bases that match TRBD2. The J segment lost 9 bases and the V segment lost 3 bases, leaving 20 bases of the junction unmatched. The V gene's germline CDR1 is MNHEY and CDR2 SMNVEV (reference sequence). This CDR3 is built from 18 residues.

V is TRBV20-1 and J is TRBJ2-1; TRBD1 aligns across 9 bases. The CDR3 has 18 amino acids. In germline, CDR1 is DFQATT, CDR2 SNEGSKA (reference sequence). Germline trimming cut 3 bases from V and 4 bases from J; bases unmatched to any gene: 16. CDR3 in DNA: TGCAGTGCTAGTAGACAGGGGGTGTTAGCGGGTGGGTACAATGAGCAGTTCTTC. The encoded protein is CSASRQGVLAGGYNEQFF.

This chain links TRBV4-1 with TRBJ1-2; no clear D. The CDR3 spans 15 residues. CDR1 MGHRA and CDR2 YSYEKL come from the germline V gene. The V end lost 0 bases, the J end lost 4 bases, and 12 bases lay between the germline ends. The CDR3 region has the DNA TGCGCCAGCAGCCAAGATCCCGGGAATGGCTATGGCTACACCTTC. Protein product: CASSQDPGNGYGYTF.

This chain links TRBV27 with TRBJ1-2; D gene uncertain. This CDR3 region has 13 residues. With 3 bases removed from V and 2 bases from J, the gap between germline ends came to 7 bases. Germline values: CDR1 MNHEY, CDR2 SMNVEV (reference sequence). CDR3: CASSLQINYGYTF. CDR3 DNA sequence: TGTGCCAGCAGTTTGCAGATCAACTATGGCTACACCTTC.

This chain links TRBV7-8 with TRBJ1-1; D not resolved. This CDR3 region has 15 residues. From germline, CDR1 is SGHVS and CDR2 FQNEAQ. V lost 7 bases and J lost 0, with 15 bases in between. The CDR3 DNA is TGTGCCAGCACCCTAGCGCGGGCTATGAACACTGAAGCTTTCTTT. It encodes CASTLARAMNTEAFF.

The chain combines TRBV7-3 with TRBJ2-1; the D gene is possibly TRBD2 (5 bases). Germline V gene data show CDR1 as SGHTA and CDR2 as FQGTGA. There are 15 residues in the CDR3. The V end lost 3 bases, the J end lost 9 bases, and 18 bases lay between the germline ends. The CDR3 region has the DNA TGTGCCAGCAGCTTGTTAGCCCTAGCAGGCAGTGAGCAGTTCTTC. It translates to CASSLLALAGSEQFF. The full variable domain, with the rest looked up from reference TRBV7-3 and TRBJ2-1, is GAGVSQTPSNKVTEKGKYVELRCDPISGHTALYWYRQSLGQGPEFLIYFQGTGAADDSGLPNDRFFAVRPEGSVSTLKIQRTERGDSAVYLCASSLLALAGSEQFFGPGTRLTVL.

In nucleotides, the CDR3 is TGTGCCAGCAGTGAATCAGCTACTAGTATCTATGAGCAGTTCTTC. Translating gives CASSESATSIYEQFF. V is TRBV6-1 and J is TRBJ2-1; D perhaps matches TRBD2 (5 bases). CDR3 length: 15 residues. V was clipped by 2 bases and J by 8 bases, with 16 bases between them. The germline V gene encodes CDR1 MNHNS and CDR2 SASEGT.

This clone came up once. The CDR3 DNA reads as TGTGCCAGCAGCTTGGACAGGGGAGTTCAGCCCCAGCATTTT. Translation gives CASSLDRGVQPQHF. The genes are TRBV6-5 and TRBJ1-5; 9 bases line up with TRBD1. Unmatched junction bases numbered 6, after V lost 6 bases and J lost 6 bases. Germline CDR1 reads MNHEY; CDR2 reads SVGAGI. This CDR3 is 14 amino acids long.

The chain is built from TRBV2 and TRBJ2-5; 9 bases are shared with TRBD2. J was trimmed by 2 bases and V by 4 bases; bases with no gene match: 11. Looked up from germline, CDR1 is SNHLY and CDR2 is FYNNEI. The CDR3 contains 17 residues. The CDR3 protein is CASSGGVGSGGQETQYF. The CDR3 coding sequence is TGTGCCAGCAGTGGGGGTGTTGGTAGCGGGGGACAAGAGACCCAGTACTTC.

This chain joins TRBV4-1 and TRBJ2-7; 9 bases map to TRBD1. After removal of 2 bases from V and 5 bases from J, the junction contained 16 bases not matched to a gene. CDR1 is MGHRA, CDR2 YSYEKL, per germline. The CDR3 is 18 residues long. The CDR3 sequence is CASSQRGPPGQGINEQYF. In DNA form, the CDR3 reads TGCGCCAGCAGCCAAAGGGGGCCGCCGGGACAGGGTATCAACGAGCAGTACTTC.